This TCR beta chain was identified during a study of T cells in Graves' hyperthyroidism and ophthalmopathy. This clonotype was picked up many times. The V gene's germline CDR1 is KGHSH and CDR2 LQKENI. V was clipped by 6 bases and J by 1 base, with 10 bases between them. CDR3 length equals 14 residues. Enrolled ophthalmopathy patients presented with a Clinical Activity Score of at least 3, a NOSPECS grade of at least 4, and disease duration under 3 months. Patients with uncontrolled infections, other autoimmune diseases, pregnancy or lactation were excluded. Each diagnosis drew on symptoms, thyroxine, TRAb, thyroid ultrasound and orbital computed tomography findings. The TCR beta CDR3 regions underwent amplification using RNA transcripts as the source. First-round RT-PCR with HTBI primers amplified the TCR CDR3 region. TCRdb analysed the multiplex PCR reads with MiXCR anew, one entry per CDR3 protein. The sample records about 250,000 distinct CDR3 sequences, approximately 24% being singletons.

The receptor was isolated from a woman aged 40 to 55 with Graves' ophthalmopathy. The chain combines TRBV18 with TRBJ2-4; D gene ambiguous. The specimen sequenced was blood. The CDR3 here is CASSGTIAKNIQYF. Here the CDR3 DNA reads TGTGCCAGCTCGGGTACAATTGCCAAAAACATTCAGTACTTC.